This T cell receptor (beta chain) was sequenced during a study of T cell repertoires in cytomegalovirus infection. Worth noting for this clonotype: Its antigen is undetermined.

CDR3 length: 19 residues. From germline, CDR1 is MGHRA and CDR2 YSYEKL. The junction had 7 bases not matched to a gene; V was cut back by 3 bases and J by 0 bases. TCRdb independently ran MiXCR on the reads; one entry per CDR3 protein. This table has about 920,000 distinct CDR3 sequences, around 31% appearing once. V usage is TRBV4-1 and J usage is TRBJ2-6; 11 nucleotides align to TRBD2. The TCR sequence derives from a human donor in good health (CMV status not recorded). Some clones in this sample may be carry-over from other donors' samples. The sequenced sample was cultured CD8+ T cells from PBMCs, obtained from culture after CMV antigen stimulation. The CDR3 protein is CASSHSSGGPNSGANVLTF. The CDR3 coding sequence is TGCGCCAGCAGCCACTCTAGCGGGGGGCCCAACTCTGGGGCCAACGTCCTGACTTTC.